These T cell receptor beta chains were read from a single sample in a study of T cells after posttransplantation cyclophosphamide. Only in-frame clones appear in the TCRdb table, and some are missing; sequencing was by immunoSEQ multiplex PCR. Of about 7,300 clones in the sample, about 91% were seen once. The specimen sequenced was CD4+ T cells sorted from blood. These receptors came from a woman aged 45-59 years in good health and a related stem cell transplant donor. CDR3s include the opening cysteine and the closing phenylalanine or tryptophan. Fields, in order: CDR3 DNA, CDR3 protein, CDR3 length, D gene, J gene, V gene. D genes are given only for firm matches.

CDR3nt: TGTGCCAGCAGCTTTTTGCCCGGGTTCGGGGAAAAACTGTTTTTT
CDR3aa: CASSFLPGFGEKLFF
len: 15
d_gene: .
j_gene: TRBJ1-4
v_gene: TRBV11-2

CDR3nt: TGTGCCAGCAGCCGGACAGCCGTCTTGAACACTGAAGCTTTCTTT
CDR3aa: CASSRTAVLNTEAFF
len: 15
d_gene: .
j_gene: TRBJ1-1
v_gene: TRBV7-9

CDR3nt: TGTGCCAGCAGAACCGATGGGGCACGGGATACGCAGTATTTT
CDR3aa: CASRTDGARDTQYF
len: 14
d_gene: .
j_gene: TRBJ2-3
v_gene: TRBV6-1

CDR3nt: TGTGCCAGCAGTCGTTTTCCCGGGAACACTGAAGCTTTCTTT
CDR3aa: CASSRFPGNTEAFF
len: 14
d_gene: .
j_gene: TRBJ1-1
v_gene: TRBV7-2

CDR3nt: TGTGCCAGCAGCTTAGGCGGAGGGGCCCTTAACTATGGCTACACCTTC
CDR3aa: CASSLGGGALNYGYTF
len: 16
d_gene: .
j_gene: TRBJ1-2
v_gene: TRBV11-2

CDR3nt: TGTGCCAGCAGCAAAGCGCTTTCAGGGGGCGCCTGCAATCAGCCCCAGCATTTT
CDR3aa: CASSKALSGGACNQPQHF
len: 18
d_gene: .
j_gene: TRBJ1-5
v_gene: TRBV21-1

CDR3nt: TGTGCCACCAGCAGACTCATAGCGAGTGGAAATACGCAGTATTTT
CDR3aa: CATSRLIASGNTQYF
len: 15
d_gene: .
j_gene: TRBJ2-3
v_gene: TRBV15

CDR3nt: TGCGCCAGCAGCCCATCGACAGGGTACAATCAGCCCCAGCATTTT
CDR3aa: CASSPSTGYNQPQHF
len: 15
d_gene: TRBD1
j_gene: TRBJ1-5
v_gene: TRBV5-1

CDR3nt: TGTGCCAGCAGCCCGCCCAAACTAGCGGGGGGAACCTACGAGCAGTACTTC
CDR3aa: CASSPPKLAGGTYEQYF
len: 17
d_gene: TRBD2
j_gene: TRBJ2-7
v_gene: TRBV5-4

CDR3nt: TGTGCCAGCAGCTTAGTAACCGGGACAGGGGAGCCTAACTATGGCTACACCTTC
CDR3aa: CASSLVTGTGEPNYGYTF
len: 18
d_gene: TRBD1
j_gene: TRBJ1-2
v_gene: TRBV7-9

CDR3nt: TGCGCCAGCAGCTTGGGGCAGGGGGCCGTCACTGAAGCTTTCTTT
CDR3aa: CASSLGQGAVTEAFF
len: 15
d_gene: TRBD1
j_gene: TRBJ1-1
v_gene: TRBV5-1

CDR3nt: TGTGCCAGCAGTGGGACAGGGGATCAGCCCCAGCATTTT
CDR3aa: CASSGTGDQPQHF
len: 13
d_gene: TRBD1
j_gene: TRBJ1-5
v_gene: TRBV6-1

CDR3nt: TGTGCCAGCAGTCGACCGACAGCCTCTGGAAACACCATATATTTT
CDR3aa: CASSRPTASGNTIYF
len: 15
d_gene: .
j_gene: TRBJ1-3
v_gene: TRBV6-6

CDR3nt: TGTGCCAGCAGTACCGACACGGAGACTAACAATGAGCAGTTCTTC
CDR3aa: CASSTDTETNNEQFF
len: 15
d_gene: .
j_gene: TRBJ2-1
v_gene: TRBV6-5

CDR3nt: TGTGCCTGGGTAGCTCTGACCAGCACTCAGTTCTTC
CDR3aa: CAWVALTSTQFF
len: 12
d_gene: .
j_gene: TRBJ2-1
v_gene: TRBV30

CDR3nt: TGTGCCAGCAGCCGCCGGGGGAACCAGCCCCAGCATTTT
CDR3aa: CASSRRGNQPQHF
len: 13
d_gene: .
j_gene: TRBJ1-5
v_gene: TRBV5-6

CDR3nt: TGTGCCAGCAGGAAACTAGCGGGGACCCTTACAGATACGCAGTATTTT
CDR3aa: CASRKLAGTLTDTQYF
len: 16
d_gene: TRBD2
j_gene: TRBJ2-3
v_gene: TRBV2

CDR3nt: TGTGCCAGCAAGGGACAGGGGGCACGCACAGATACGCAGTATTTT
CDR3aa: CASKGQGARTDTQYF
len: 15
d_gene: TRBD1
j_gene: TRBJ2-3
v_gene: TRBV6-5

CDR3nt: TGTGCCAGCAGGCCGGGACAGCTACACAATGAGCAGTTCTTC
CDR3aa: CASRPGQLHNEQFF
len: 14
d_gene: TRBD1
j_gene: TRBJ2-1
v_gene: TRBV6-5

CDR3nt: TGTGCCAGCAGCTTACCGGGACGCAGGGGAGTGGATGAGCAGTTCTTC
CDR3aa: CASSLPGRRGVDEQFF
len: 16
d_gene: .
j_gene: TRBJ2-1
v_gene: TRBV7-9

CDR3nt: TGTGCCAGCACCAGGGTTCCCGCTGAAGCTTTCTTT
CDR3aa: CASTRVPAEAFF
len: 12
d_gene: .
j_gene: TRBJ1-1
v_gene: TRBV5-6

CDR3nt: TGTGCCAGTAGTCTCCGCTACCTACCGCGGGCTAGCGGGGGGTACAATGAGCAGTTCTTC
CDR3aa: CASSLRYLPRASGGYNEQFF
len: 20
d_gene: TRBD2
j_gene: TRBJ2-1
v_gene: TRBV19

CDR3nt: TGTGCCAGCAGCCGCGGGGCGGGGGACACCTACGAGCAGTACTTC
CDR3aa: CASSRGAGDTYEQYF
len: 15
d_gene: .
j_gene: TRBJ2-7
v_gene: TRBV7-6